The T cell receptor (beta chain) described here comes from a study of CD8+CD57+ T cells in acquired aplastic anemia. Whole-study context: The DNA of sorted CD4+ and CD8+ cells averaged roughly 3.2 ug. Overall study results and limits: More than 25 was the count of CD8+ CDR3 sequences that patients shared with controls.

The study profiled TCR beta VDJ and CDR3 using genomic DNA as template. TCRdb processed the reads anew with MiXCR; each CDR3 protein has one entry. The data show 100,000 to 150,000 distinct CDR3 sequences, almost 40% seen once. Patients selected for sequencing had displayed CD8+CD57+ cell expansion by flow cytometry. As regards this clonotype: The target antigen is unknown.

This clonotype originated in a human donor with aplastic anemia. Source material: sorted CD4+, CD8+, or CD8+CD57+ T cells (not recorded which) from PBMCs.

CDR3 coding DNA: TGTGCCAGCAGCCTGCCCATTCAGTACTTC. Encoded protein: CASSLPIQYF. The chain employs TRBV7-8 and TRBJ2-4, with D unresolved. The V end was cut by 5 bases, the J end by 9 bases, with 5 bases between. Germline V gene lookup returns CDR1 SGHVS and CDR2 FQNEAQ. The CDR3 extends over 10 amino acids. The full variable domain, rest sourced from reference TRBV7-8 and TRBJ2-4, is GAGVSQSPRYKVAKRGQDVALRCDPISGHVSLFWYQQALGQGPEFLTYFQNEAQLDKSGLPSDRFFAERPEGSVSTLKIQRTQQEDSAVYLCASSLPIQYFGAGTRLSVL.